The present entry profiles one T cell receptor (beta chain) with its context. In the original analysis: Nucleated cell counts were estimated from reference gene primer amplification. The protocol was immunoSEQ multiplex PCR, while the TCRdb copy is restricted to in-frame clones and leaves out a portion. V and J calls and clone size are those listed in that table; D and trimming were worked out from the DNA. The top ten clones hold more than 1.5% of a sample with 200,000 to 300,000 clones, around 84% of them seen once. The data derive from a study of blood T cell repertoires in COVID-19. In the study overall: T cells, B-cell-depleted T cells, or PBMCs supplied cDNA or gDNA.

The CDR3 contains 15 residues. CDR1 and CDR2 (germline): SGHKS, YYEKEE (reference sequence). The V and J ends lost 5 bases and 5 bases respectively, with 19 bases between them. The sequence was obtained from a middle-aged woman who had recovered from COVID-19. The chain combines TRBV5-5 with TRBJ1-1; no reliable D call. The sequencing sample was made of peripheral blood. Here the CDR3 DNA reads TGTGCCAGCAGGCCTACGACTAGTATCGAAACTGAAGCTTTCTTT. This gives the protein CASRPTTSIETEAFF.